This TCR beta chain stems from a study of long-term antiretroviral therapy in people with HIV. General study points: Relative to control repertoires, HIV repertoires exhibited narrower CDR3 length ranges. Post-treatment diversity went higher with ART but stayed below transplant donor controls.

This clone was seen just once. Its target is not known. V was clipped by 4 bases and J by 3 bases; unmatched bases: 6. This CDR3 is built from 15 residues. CDR1 is SGHNT and CDR2 is YYREEE in the germline V gene (reference sequence). Sequencing relied on immunoSEQ assay v3.0, run at survey level. Profiled with immunoSEQ multiplex PCR; TCRdb holds only in-frame clones, not every one. Among about 24,000 clones listed, 75% to 90% were seen once. There were no participants with HIV treated outside the United States. The sequence was collected from a man aged 25-40 years with HIV. The chain links TRBV5-4 to TRBJ2-7; 11 bases are shared with TRBD2. Sequencing used unsorted PBMCs, obtained roughly 4.5 years after starting antiretroviral therapy. CDR3 loop: CASSGGLAANYEQYF. DNA of the CDR3: TGTGCCAGCAGCGGGGGACTAGCGGCAAACTACGAGCAGTACTTC.